These T cell receptor beta chains were read from a single sample in a study of blood T cell repertoires in COVID-19. TCRdb's copy holds only in-frame clones and misses some; the assay was immunoSEQ multiplex PCR. The repertoire holds 200,000 to 250,000 clones, with 70% to 90% as singletons. Sequenced material: PBMCs or T cells enriched from blood (not recorded which). These receptors were taken from a man aged 30 to 45 with acute COVID-19. CDR3s include the opening cysteine and the closing phenylalanine or tryptophan. The order of the fields is V gene, CDR3 length, J gene, CDR3 protein.

V gene: TRBV30; CDR3 length: 13; J gene: TRBJ1-2; CDR3 protein: CAWSVQSGYGYTF
V gene: TRBV14; CDR3 length: 17; J gene: TRBJ2-3; CDR3 protein: CASSQDGRSREADTQYF
V gene: TRBV9; CDR3 length: 12; J gene: TRBJ1-2; CDR3 protein: CASQGQGQGYTF
V gene: TRBV11-3; CDR3 length: 13; J gene: TRBJ1-1; CDR3 protein: CASSSRENTEAFF
V gene: TRBV14; CDR3 length: 13; J gene: TRBJ1-5; CDR3 protein: CASSQGNNQPQHF
V gene: TRBV12-3/TRBV12-4; CDR3 length: 12; J gene: TRBJ1-2; CDR3 protein: CASSLTGYGYTF
V gene: TRBV6-5; CDR3 length: 15; J gene: TRBJ1-3; CDR3 protein: CASSYAGLSGNTIYF
V gene: TRBV5-1; CDR3 length: 14; J gene: TRBJ1-4; CDR3 protein: CASSLDLTDEKLFF
V gene: TRBV29-1; CDR3 length: 13; J gene: TRBJ2-7; CDR3 protein: CSVAGTSLYEQYF
V gene: TRBV25-1; CDR3 length: 11; J gene: TRBJ2-5; CDR3 protein: CASSAKETQYF
V gene: TRBV3-1/TRBV3-2; CDR3 length: 15; J gene: TRBJ1-2; CDR3 protein: CASSPTRGSNYGYTF
V gene: TRBV2; CDR3 length: 13; J gene: TRBJ1-2; CDR3 protein: CASSDGGGYGYTF
V gene: TRBV18; CDR3 length: 16; J gene: TRBJ1-1; CDR3 protein: CASSSPGGIENTEAFF
V gene: TRBV4-2; CDR3 length: 17; J gene: TRBJ2-3; CDR3 protein: CASSQDPVGGGTDTQYF
V gene: TRBV6-1; CDR3 length: 15; J gene: TRBJ1-2; CDR3 protein: CASSEGRGLYYGYTF
V gene: TRBV7-2; CDR3 length: 18; J gene: TRBJ2-3; CDR3 protein: CASSLVGRGPVRTDTQYF
V gene: TRBV3-1/TRBV3-2; CDR3 length: 12; J gene: TRBJ1-1; CDR3 protein: CASSPTGVEAFF
V gene: TRBV11-3; CDR3 length: 15; J gene: TRBJ2-1; CDR3 protein: CASSLQGAIPNEQFF
V gene: TRBV3-1/TRBV3-2; CDR3 length: 14; J gene: TRBJ1-1; CDR3 protein: CASSQVYGNTEAFF
V gene: TRBV9; CDR3 length: 14; J gene: TRBJ1-1; CDR3 protein: CASSDPFSPGEAFF
V gene: TRBV9; CDR3 length: 14; J gene: TRBJ2-2; CDR3 protein: CASSVVASDGELFF
V gene: TRBV27; CDR3 length: 14; J gene: TRBJ1-5; CDR3 protein: CASSVEGGHQPQHF
V gene: TRBV30; CDR3 length: 18; J gene: TRBJ1-4; CDR3 protein: CAWSVRTGGQGPNEKLFF
V gene: TRBV27; CDR3 length: 13; J gene: TRBJ1-2; CDR3 protein: CASSFQGAYGYTF
V gene: TRBV6-5; CDR3 length: 15; J gene: TRBJ1-1; CDR3 protein: CASSRKSPDRTEAFF
V gene: TRBV7-6; CDR3 length: 14; J gene: TRBJ1-2; CDR3 protein: CASSFGTGGGGYTF
V gene: TRBV7-6; CDR3 length: 14; J gene: TRBJ1-1; CDR3 protein: CASSDRGGNTEAFF
V gene: TRBV2; CDR3 length: 14; J gene: TRBJ1-4; CDR3 protein: CASRKDRGNEKLFF
V gene: TRBV10-2; CDR3 length: 13; J gene: TRBJ1-1; CDR3 protein: CASSDPEWTEAFF
V gene: TRBV28; CDR3 length: 14; J gene: TRBJ2-7; CDR3 protein: CASSTGTNSYEQYF
V gene: TRBV2; CDR3 length: 15; J gene: TRBJ1-1; CDR3 protein: CASSDMGGLNTEAFF
V gene: TRBV7-7; CDR3 length: 17; J gene: TRBJ2-1; CDR3 protein: CASSLEGLAGSYNEQFF
V gene: TRBV3-1/TRBV3-2; CDR3 length: 12; J gene: TRBJ2-5; CDR3 protein: CASSYSGSHQYF
V gene: TRBV18; CDR3 length: 15; J gene: TRBJ1-3; CDR3 protein: CASSPVRSSGNTIYF
V gene: TRBV19; CDR3 length: 15; J gene: TRBJ2-1; CDR3 protein: CASSSDRGRYNEQFF
V gene: TRBV25-1; CDR3 length: 16; J gene: TRBJ2-1; CDR3 protein: CASSGGQGESYNEQFF
V gene: TRBV12-5; CDR3 length: 13; J gene: TRBJ1-2; CDR3 protein: CASGLVVTDGYTF
V gene: TRBV27; CDR3 length: 15; J gene: TRBJ2-1; CDR3 protein: CASPCGDRSYNEQFF
V gene: TRBV18; CDR3 length: 15; J gene: TRBJ2-7; CDR3 protein: CASKRAQGGMVEQYF
V gene: TRBV9; CDR3 length: 15; J gene: TRBJ1-1; CDR3 protein: CASSVDPGANTEAFF
V gene: TRBV28; CDR3 length: 17; J gene: TRBJ2-2; CDR3 protein: CASNVPSGGAGTGELFF
V gene: TRBV2; CDR3 length: 13; J gene: TRBJ1-5; CDR3 protein: CASKRTVNQPQHF
V gene: TRBV5-4; CDR3 length: 15; J gene: TRBJ2-3; CDR3 protein: CASSLASGGTDTQYF
V gene: TRBV7-2; CDR3 length: 15; J gene: TRBJ2-5; CDR3 protein: CASSPSRGRVETQYF
V gene: TRBV6-5; CDR3 length: 14; J gene: TRBJ1-4; CDR3 protein: CASSYETGNEKLFF
V gene: TRBV7-6; CDR3 length: 14; J gene: TRBJ2-1; CDR3 protein: CASSLSGGVNEQFF
V gene: TRBV18; CDR3 length: 15; J gene: TRBJ2-5; CDR3 protein: CASSLGVAGPETQYF
V gene: TRBV9; CDR3 length: 15; J gene: TRBJ1-5; CDR3 protein: CASSSTGGHNQPQHF
V gene: TRBV5-4; CDR3 length: 15; J gene: TRBJ1-3; CDR3 protein: CASSYRGLSGNTIYF
V gene: TRBV10-1; CDR3 length: 13; J gene: TRBJ1-1; CDR3 protein: CASRKTGNTEAFF
V gene: TRBV5-6; CDR3 length: 17; J gene: TRBJ1-6; CDR3 protein: CASSFEGSKAGNSPLHF
V gene: TRBV18; CDR3 length: 14; J gene: TRBJ2-3; CDR3 protein: CAMTDTPSTDTQYF
V gene: TRBV2; CDR3 length: 14; J gene: TRBJ1-1; CDR3 protein: CASSAGDLGTEAFF
V gene: TRBV30; CDR3 length: 13; J gene: TRBJ1-5; CDR3 protein: CAWSPQGNQPQHF